This T cell receptor (beta chain) was sequenced during a study of T cell repertoires in cytomegalovirus infection. CDR1 is SGHVS and CDR2 is FQNEAQ in the germline V gene. V lost 2 bases, J lost 2 bases, and 13 bases lay in between. The CDR3 is made up of 16 amino acids. TCRdb re-analysed the reads in MiXCR, keeping a single row per CDR3 protein. The sample lists 200,000 to 300,000 distinct CDR3 sequences, less than 9.5% occurring once. This clonotype was detected ten times or more. The V gene is TRBV7-8, the J gene TRBJ1-5; D is ambiguous. Sequencing was done on a sample of PBMCs. This TCR derives from a human donor in good health (CMV status not recorded). Some clones in this sample may be carry-over from other donors' samples. The CDR3 DNA follows: TGTGCCAGCAGCTTACCTCCCGTTCGGGGCAATCAGCCCCAGCATTTT. This translates into CASSLPPVRGNQPQHF.